Shown below are 15 T cell receptor beta chains from a single sample sequenced in a study of cytomegalovirus exposure and HLA in healthy donors listed by TCRdb under 2017. Library preparation employed the immunoSEQ multiplex PCR assay. For the multiplex PCR, a mixture combining 60 forward primers for TCR Vbeta segments and 13 reverse primers for TCR Jbeta segments was used. This immuneACCESS table, as held by TCRdb, lists in-frame sequences with V and J called but not all clones. Of the missing ones, under half trace to an unresolved V gene in checked studies; the others have no known cause. The sample profile shows 150,000 to 200,000 clones; approximately 79% of them were found once. The ten top clones hold over 12% of the sample. Sequencing was performed on PBMCs. These receptors all come from a man in his fifties or sixties in good health and CMV-seropositive.

The chain carries TRBV5-4 and TRBJ2-2; TRBD2 aligns across 9 bases. The CDR3 loop spans 16 amino acids. Germline V gene lookup returns CDR1 SGHNT and CDR2 YYREEE (reference sequence). V lost 0 bases and J lost 5; bases outside the gene matches: 5. The CDR3 spells CASSLVAGGQTGELFF. In DNA, the CDR3 is TGTGCCAGCAGCTTGGTGGCGGGGGGGCAAACCGGGGAGCTGTTTTTT.

The chain carries TRBV5-1 and TRBJ2-1; tentatively, D is TRBD1 (6 bases). Trimming removed 2 bases from V and 5 bases from J, with 23 bases in between. The CDR3 extends over 18 amino acids. CDR1 and CDR2 from the germline V gene are SGHRS and YFSETQ. Here the CDR3 DNA reads TGCGCCAGCAGCTTTACAGGGTCCTTACTCGGAGGCGACAATGAGCAGTTCTTC. Amino acids: CASSFTGSLLGGDNEQFF.

The chain is built from TRBV28 and TRBJ1-5, with D perhaps matching TRBD1 (5 bases). The V gene lost 2 bases and the J gene lost 7 bases, with 15 bases spanning the gap. Germline V CDR1 and CDR2: MDHEN, SYDVKM. CDR3 length equals 15 residues. DNA of the CDR3: TGTGCCAGCAGTTTAGGGCAGGGCAAGATCCAGCCCCAGCATTTT. This gives the protein CASSLGQGKIQPQHF.

V and J are TRBV7-9 and TRBJ2-7, with 7 bases lining up with TRBD1. Germline V gene data show CDR1 as SEHNR and CDR2 as FQNEAQ (reference sequence). The CDR3 loop spans 14 amino acids. The V segment lost 7 bases and the J segment 5 bases; nucleotides outside the gene matches: 11. CDR3 sequence (DNA): TGTGCCAGCACTCCAAGGACAGGACGGGACGAGCAGTACTTC. This codes for CASTPRTGRDEQYF. Drawing the rest from reference TRBV7-9 and TRBJ2-7, the complete variable domain is DTGVSQNPRHKITKRGQNVTFRCDPISEHNRLYWYRQTLGQGPEFLTYFQNEAQLEKSRLLSDRFSAERPKGSFSTLEIQRTEQGDSAMYLCASTPRTGRDEQYFGPGTRLTVT.

The chain is built from TRBV5-4 and TRBJ1-1; the D is unclear. V lost 4 bases and J lost 1, with 11 bases in between. The CDR3 has 14 amino acids. CDR1 is SGHNT, CDR2 YYREEE, per germline (reference sequence). The CDR3 protein is CASSPYYRNTEAFF. The CDR3 coding sequence is TGTGCCAGCAGCCCGTATTACAGGAACACTGAAGCTTTCTTT.

This clone was observed once. The chain is built from TRBV9 and TRBJ1-2; D remains unclear. The germline V and J ends were trimmed by 3 bases and 1 base, with 7 bases remaining between them. CDR1 is SGDLS, CDR2 YYNGEE, per germline. The length of the CDR3 is 13 residues. CDR3: CASSDEGNYGYTF. In DNA, the CDR3 is TGTGCCAGCAGCGATGAGGGTAACTATGGCTACACCTTC.

This rearrangement joins TRBV19 to TRBJ1-2; no firm D call. CDR3 length equals 15 residues. CDR1 LNHDA and CDR2 SQIVND come from the germline V gene (reference sequence). V lost 6 bases and J 5 bases, leaving 19 bases between the germline ends. CDR3 DNA: TGTGCCAGTAGCTCCGGAATTGGCCGGAGTTATGGCTACACCTTC. The encoded protein is CASSSGIGRSYGYTF.

The chain has TRBV7-9 and TRBJ2-3, with TRBD2 identical over 9 bases. J gave up 6 bases and V 1 base, and 8 bases lay outside the gene matches. The length of the CDR3 is 16 residues. Germline assignment: CDR1 SEHNR and CDR2 FQNEAQ (reference sequence). CDR3 in amino acids: CASSLVLAGPGDTQYF. In nucleotides, the CDR3 is TGTGCCAGCAGCTTAGTTCTAGCGGGGCCCGGGGATACGCAGTATTTT.

The J gene is TRBJ2-1, the V gene TRBV2; TRBD1 agrees at 9 bases. The CDR3 loop spans 16 amino acids. Per the germline V gene, CDR1 is SNHLY and CDR2 is FYNNEI. The ends lost 6 bases at V and 8 bases at J; junction bases unmatched: 14. The CDR3, as DNA: TGTGCCAGCAGGGATTGGACAGGGGAGTTTTTCGATGAGCAGTTCTTC. It translates to CASRDWTGEFFDEQFF.

The rearrangement joins TRBV6-1 to TRBJ1-5; no clear D gene. The length of the CDR3 is 12 residues. Germline V CDR1 and CDR2: MNHNS, SASEGT. V was clipped by 10 bases and J by 7 bases, with 14 bases between them. CDR3: CATNGALQPQHF. CDR3 sequence (DNA): TGTGCCACCAACGGAGCCCTACAGCCCCAGCATTTT.

This chain links TRBV7-9 with TRBJ2-7; D is possibly TRBD1 (5 bases). The CDR3 totals 11 residues. V lost 5 bases, J lost 5 bases, and 7 bases lay in between. CDR1 and CDR2 (germline): SEHNR, FQNEAQ (reference sequence). The DNA for the CDR3 is TGTGCCAGCAGCGCCAGGGACGAGCAGTACTTC. Protein: CASSARDEQYF. The full variable domain, in which reference TRBV7-9 and TRBJ2-7 provide the parts outside the CDR3, is DTGVSQNPRHKITKRGQNVTFRCDPISEHNRLYWYRQTLGQGPEFLTYFQNEAQLEKSRLLSDRFSAERPKGSFSTLEIQRTEQGDSAMYLCASSARDEQYFGPGTRLTVT.

The chain has TRBV5-1 and TRBJ1-2; 7 bases line up with TRBD1. J gave up 3 bases and V 5 bases, and 7 bases lay outside the gene matches. This CDR3 is 14 amino acids long. Germline values: CDR1 SGHRS, CDR2 YFSETQ. For the CDR3, the DNA is TGCGCCAGCAGACAACAGGGGAGAGACTATGGCTACACCTTC. It translates to CASRQQGRDYGYTF. Using reference TRBV5-1 and TRBJ1-2 for the parts outside the CDR3, the full variable domain is KAGVTQTPRYLIKTRGQQVTLSCSPISGHRSVSWYQQTPGQGLQFLFEYFSETQRNKGNFPGRFSGRQFSNSRSEMNVSTLELGDSALYLCASRQQGRDYGYTFGSGTRLTVV.

This clone was seen only once. The V gene is TRBV18, the J gene TRBJ1-1, with 8 bases matching TRBD1. The germline gives CDR1 KGHSH, CDR2 LQKENI. Trimming at V came to 2 bases and at J to 8 bases, leaving 4 bases not matched to a gene. The CDR3 is 13 residues long. The DNA for the CDR3 is TGTGCCAGCTCACCATCCGGGACAGGAGAAGCTTTCTTT. It codes for CASSPSGTGEAFF.

This chain uses TRBV27 with TRBJ2-5, with D perhaps matching TRBD1 (6 bases). Germline CDR1 MNHEY, CDR2 SMNVEV (reference sequence). Between the trimmed V and J ends, which lost 2 bases and 0 bases, there was a span of 7 bases. The length of the CDR3 is 14 residues. The chain's CDR3 is CASSLRGNQETQYF. CDR3 sequence (DNA): TGTGCCAGCAGTTTAAGGGGGAACCAAGAGACCCAGTACTTC.

This clone came up a few times. V is TRBV6-4 and J is TRBJ2-2; 11 nucleotides align to TRBD2. The CDR3 is 15 amino acids. Per germline, CDR1 MRHNA and CDR2 SNTAGT. The ends lost 6 bases at V and 3 bases at J; junction bases unmatched: 3. In DNA, the CDR3 is TGTGCCAGCAGGGAGACTAGCGGGGACACCGGGGAGCTGTTTTTT. Translation: CASRETSGDTGELFF.